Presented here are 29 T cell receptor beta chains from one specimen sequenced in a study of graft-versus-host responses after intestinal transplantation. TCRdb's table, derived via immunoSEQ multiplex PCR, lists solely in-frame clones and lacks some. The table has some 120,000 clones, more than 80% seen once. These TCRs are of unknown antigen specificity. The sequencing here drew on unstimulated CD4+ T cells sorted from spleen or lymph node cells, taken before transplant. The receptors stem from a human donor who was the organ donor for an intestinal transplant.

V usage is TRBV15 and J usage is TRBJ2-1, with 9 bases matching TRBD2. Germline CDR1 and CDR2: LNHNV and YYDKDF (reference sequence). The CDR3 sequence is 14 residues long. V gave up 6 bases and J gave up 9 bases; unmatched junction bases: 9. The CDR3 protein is CATREAGTSFEQFF. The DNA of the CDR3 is TGTGCCACCAGGGAGGCCGGGACTAGCTTTGAGCAGTTCTTC. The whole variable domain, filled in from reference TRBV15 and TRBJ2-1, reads DAMVIQNPRYQVTQFGKPVTLSCSQTLNHNVMYWYQQKSSQAPKLLFHYYDKDFNNEADTPDNFQSRRPNTSFCFLDIRSPGLGDTAMYLCATREAGTSFEQFFGPGTRLTVL.

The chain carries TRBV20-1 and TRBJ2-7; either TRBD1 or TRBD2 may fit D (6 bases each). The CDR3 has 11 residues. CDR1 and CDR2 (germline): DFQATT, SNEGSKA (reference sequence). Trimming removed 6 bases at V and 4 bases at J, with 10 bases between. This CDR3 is CSAGGRYEQYF. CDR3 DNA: TGCAGTGCAGGGGGGAGGTACGAGCAGTACTTC.

The CDR3 DNA reads TGTGCCAGCAGCAAAGGAGGGGGCTATGGCTACACCTTC. Protein product: CASSKGGGYGYTF. The chain joins TRBV28 to TRBJ1-2, with D tentatively TRBD1 (6 bases). CDR1 MDHEN and CDR2 SYDVKM come from the germline V gene. The CDR3 contains 13 residues. The V gene lost 6 bases and the J gene lost 4 bases, with 12 bases spanning the gap.

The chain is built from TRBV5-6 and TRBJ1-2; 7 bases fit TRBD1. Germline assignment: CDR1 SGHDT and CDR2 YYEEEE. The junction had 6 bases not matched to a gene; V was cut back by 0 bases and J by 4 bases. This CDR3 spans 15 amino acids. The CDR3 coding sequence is TGTGCCAGCAGCTTGGTAGCAGGGGGTGTCTATGGCTACACCTTC. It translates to CASSLVAGGVYGYTF. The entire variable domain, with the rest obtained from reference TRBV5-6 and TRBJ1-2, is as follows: DAGVTQSPTHLIKTRGQQVTLRCSPKSGHDTVSWYQQALGQGPQFIFQYYEEEERQRGNFPDRFSGHQFPNYSSELNVNALLLGDSALYLCASSLVAGGVYGYTFGSGTRLTVV.

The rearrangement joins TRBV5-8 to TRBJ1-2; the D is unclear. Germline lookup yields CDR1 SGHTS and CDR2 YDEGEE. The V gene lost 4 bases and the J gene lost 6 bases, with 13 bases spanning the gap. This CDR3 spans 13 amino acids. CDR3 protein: CASSRGREDGYTF. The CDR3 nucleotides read TGTGCCAGCAGCCGTGGACGGGAGGATGGCTACACCTTC. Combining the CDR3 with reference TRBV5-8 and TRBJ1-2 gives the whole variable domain EAGVTQSPTHLIKTRGQQATLRCSPISGHTSVYWYQQALGLGLQFLLWYDEGEERNRGNFPPRFSGRQFPNYSSELNVNALELEDSALYLCASSRGREDGYTFGSGTRLTVV.

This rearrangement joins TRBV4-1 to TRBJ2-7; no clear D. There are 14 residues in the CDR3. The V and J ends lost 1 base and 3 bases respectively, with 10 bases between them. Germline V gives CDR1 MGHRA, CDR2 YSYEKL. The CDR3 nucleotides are TGCGCCAGCAGCCAAGGAGACGGATACTACGAGCAGTACTTC. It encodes CASSQGDGYYEQYF.

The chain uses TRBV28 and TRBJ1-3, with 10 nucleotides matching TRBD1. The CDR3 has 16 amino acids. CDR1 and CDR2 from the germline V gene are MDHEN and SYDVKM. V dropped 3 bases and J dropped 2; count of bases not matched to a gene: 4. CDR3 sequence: CASSFRDRGTGNTIYF. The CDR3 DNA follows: TGTGCCAGCAGTTTCCGGGACAGGGGTACTGGAAACACCATATATTTT. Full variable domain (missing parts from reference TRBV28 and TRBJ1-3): DVKVTQSSRYLVKRTGEKVFLECVQDMDHENMFWYRQDPGLGLRLIYFSYDVKMKEKGDIPEGYSVSREKKERFSLILESASTNQTSMYLCASSFRDRGTGNTIYFGEGSWLTVV.

CDR3 sequence reads: CASSVGTNEKLFF. In DNA, the CDR3 is TGTGCCAGCAGCGTTGGCACTAATGAAAAACTGTTTTTT. This chain uses TRBV9 with TRBJ1-4; D gene unclear. V dropped 2 bases and J dropped 2 bases, with 4 bases sitting between them. CDR1 SGDLS and CDR2 YYNGEE come from the germline V gene. This CDR3 comprises 13 residues.

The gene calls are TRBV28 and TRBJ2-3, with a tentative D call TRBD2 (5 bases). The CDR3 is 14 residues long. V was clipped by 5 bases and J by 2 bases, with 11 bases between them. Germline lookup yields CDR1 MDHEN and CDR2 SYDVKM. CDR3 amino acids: CASSADWTTDTQYF. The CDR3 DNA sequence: TGTGCCAGCAGTGCGGACTGGACCACAGATACGCAGTATTTT.

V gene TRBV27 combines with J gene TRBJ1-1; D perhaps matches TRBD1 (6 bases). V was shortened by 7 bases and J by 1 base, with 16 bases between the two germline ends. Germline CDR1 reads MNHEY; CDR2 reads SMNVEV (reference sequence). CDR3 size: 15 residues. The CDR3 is CASTPVRGQNTEAFF. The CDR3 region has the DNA TGTGCCAGCACCCCCGTACGGGGACAGAACACTGAAGCTTTCTTT.

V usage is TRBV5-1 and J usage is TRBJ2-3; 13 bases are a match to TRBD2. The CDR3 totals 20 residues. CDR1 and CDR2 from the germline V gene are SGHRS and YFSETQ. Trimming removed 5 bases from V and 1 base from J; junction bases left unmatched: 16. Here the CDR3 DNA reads TGCGCCAGCAGGTGGACTAGCGGGAGCCCCGTGTTGGGGGGCACAGATACGCAGTATTTT. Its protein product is CASRWTSGSPVLGGTDTQYF.

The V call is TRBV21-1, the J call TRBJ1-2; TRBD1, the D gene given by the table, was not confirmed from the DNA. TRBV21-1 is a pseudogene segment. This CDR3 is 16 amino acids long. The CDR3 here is CASSGGQEEKDYGYTF. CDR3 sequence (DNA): TGTGCCAGCAGCGGGGGACAGGAGGAGAAGGACTATGGCTACACCTTC.

The CDR3 protein is CASSALPGGLGEQYF. The CDR3 region has the DNA TGTGCCAGCAGTGCCCTACCGGGAGGATTAGGGGAGCAGTACTTC. The genes are TRBV6-1 and TRBJ2-7, with 7 bases aligning to TRBD2. V trimming: 4 bases; J trimming: 7 bases; junction bases outside the gene matches: 13. The germline V gene encodes CDR1 MNHNS and CDR2 SASEGT. The CDR3 totals 15 residues.

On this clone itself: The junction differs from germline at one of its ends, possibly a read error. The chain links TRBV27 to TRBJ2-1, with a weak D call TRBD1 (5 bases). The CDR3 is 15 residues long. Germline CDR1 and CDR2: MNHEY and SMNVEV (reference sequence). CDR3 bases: TGTGCCAGCAGTTTAGGGGCTCATTCCTTCAATGAGCAGTTCTTC. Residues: CASSLGAHSFNEQFF.

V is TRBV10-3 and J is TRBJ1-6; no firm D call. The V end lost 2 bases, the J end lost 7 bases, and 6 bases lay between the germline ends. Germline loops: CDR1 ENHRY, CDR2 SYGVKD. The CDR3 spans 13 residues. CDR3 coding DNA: TGTGCCATCAGTGAGGTTCCCAATTCACCCCTCCACTTT. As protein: CAISEVPNSPLHF.

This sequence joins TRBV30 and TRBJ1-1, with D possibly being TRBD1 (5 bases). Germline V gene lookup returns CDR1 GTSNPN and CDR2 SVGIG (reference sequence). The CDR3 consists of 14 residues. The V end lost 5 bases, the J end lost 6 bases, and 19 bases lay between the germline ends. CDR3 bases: TGTGCCTGGCTCGAGGAGGGCAAAGGGGCTGAAGCTTTCTTT. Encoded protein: CAWLEEGKGAEAFF. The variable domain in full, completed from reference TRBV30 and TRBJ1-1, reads SQTIHQWPATLVQPVGSPLSLECTVEGTSNPNLYWYRQAAGRGLQLLFYSVGIGQISSEVPQNLSASRPQDRQFILSSKKLLLSDSGFYLCAWLEEGKGAEAFFGQGTRLTVV.

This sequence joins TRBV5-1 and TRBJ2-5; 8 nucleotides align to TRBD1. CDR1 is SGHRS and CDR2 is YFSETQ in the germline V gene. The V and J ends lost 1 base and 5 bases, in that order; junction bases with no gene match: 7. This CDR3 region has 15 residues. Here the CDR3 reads CASSLLTGEWETQYF. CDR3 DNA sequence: TGCGCCAGCAGCTTGTTGACAGGGGAATGGGAGACCCAGTACTTC.

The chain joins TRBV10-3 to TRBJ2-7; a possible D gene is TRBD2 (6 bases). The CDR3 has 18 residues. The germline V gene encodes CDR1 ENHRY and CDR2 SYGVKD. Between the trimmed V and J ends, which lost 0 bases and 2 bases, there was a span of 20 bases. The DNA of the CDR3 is TGTGCCATCAGTGAGTCGGGCTGGGGGACGGGAGAAGCCTACGAGCAGTACTTC. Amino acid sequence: CAISESGWGTGEAYEQYF.

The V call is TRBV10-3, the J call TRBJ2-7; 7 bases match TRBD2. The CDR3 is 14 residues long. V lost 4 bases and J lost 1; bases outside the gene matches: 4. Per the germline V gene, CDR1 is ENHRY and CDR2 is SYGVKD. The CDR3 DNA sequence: TGTGCCATCAGTGTGGCTAGCGGTTCCTACGAGCAGTACTTC. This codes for CAISVASGSYEQYF.

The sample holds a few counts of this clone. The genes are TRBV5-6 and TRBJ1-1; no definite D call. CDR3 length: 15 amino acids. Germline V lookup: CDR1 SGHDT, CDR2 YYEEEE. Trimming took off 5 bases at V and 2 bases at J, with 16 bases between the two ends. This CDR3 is CASRQLDAINTEAFF. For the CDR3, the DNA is TGTGCCAGCAGACAGCTCGACGCCATTAACACTGAAGCTTTCTTT.

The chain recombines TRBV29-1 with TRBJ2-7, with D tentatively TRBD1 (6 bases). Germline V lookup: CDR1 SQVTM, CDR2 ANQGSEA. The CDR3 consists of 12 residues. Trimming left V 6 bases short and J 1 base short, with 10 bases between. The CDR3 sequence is CSVTGTSYEQYF. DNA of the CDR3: TGCAGCGTGACAGGAACATCCTACGAGCAGTACTTC.

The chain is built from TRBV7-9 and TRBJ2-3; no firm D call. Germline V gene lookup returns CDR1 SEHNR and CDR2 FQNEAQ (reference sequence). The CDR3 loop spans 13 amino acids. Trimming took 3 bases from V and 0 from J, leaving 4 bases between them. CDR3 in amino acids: CASSFVSTDTQYF. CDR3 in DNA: TGTGCCAGCAGCTTTGTCAGCACAGATACGCAGTATTTT.

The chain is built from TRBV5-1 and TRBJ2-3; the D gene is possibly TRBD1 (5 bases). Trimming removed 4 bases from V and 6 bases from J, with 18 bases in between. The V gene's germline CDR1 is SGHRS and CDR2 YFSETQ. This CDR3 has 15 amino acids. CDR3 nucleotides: TGCGCCAGCAGCACGCAGGGTAGCCCCCCGGATACGCAGTATTTT. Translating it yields CASSTQGSPPDTQYF.

CDR3 in DNA: TGCGCCAGCAGCCAAGAAGGAGGACAGGCGCAGTATTTT. Residues: CASSQEGGQAQYF. This sequence joins TRBV4-1 and TRBJ2-3, with 7 positions matching TRBD1. The CDR3 runs to 13 residues. V dropped 0 bases and J dropped 10; count of bases not matched to a gene: 4. Germline CDR1 MGHRA, CDR2 YSYEKL.

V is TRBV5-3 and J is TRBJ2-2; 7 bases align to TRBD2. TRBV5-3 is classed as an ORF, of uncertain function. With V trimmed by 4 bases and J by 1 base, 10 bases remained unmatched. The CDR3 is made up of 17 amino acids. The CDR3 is CARSRYSPSGNTGELFF. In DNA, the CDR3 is TGTGCCAGAAGCCGTTACAGCCCTAGCGGGAACACCGGGGAGCTGTTTTTT.

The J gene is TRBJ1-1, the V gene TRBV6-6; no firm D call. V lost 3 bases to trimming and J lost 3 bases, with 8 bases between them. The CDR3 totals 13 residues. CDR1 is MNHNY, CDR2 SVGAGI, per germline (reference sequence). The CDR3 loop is CASSYPPHTEAFF. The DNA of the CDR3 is TGTGCCAGCAGTTATCCCCCCCACACTGAAGCTTTCTTT.

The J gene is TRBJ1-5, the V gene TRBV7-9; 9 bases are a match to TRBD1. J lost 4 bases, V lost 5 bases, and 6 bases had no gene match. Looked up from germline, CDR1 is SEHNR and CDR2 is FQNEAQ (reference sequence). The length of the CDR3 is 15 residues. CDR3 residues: CASSPTGGPNQPQHF. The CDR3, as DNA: TGTGCCAGCAGCCCCACAGGGGGCCCAAATCAGCCCCAGCATTTT.

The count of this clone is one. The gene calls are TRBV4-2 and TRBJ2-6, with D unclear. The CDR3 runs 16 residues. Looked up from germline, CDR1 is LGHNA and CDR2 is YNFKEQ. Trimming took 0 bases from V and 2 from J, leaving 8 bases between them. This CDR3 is CASSQEVSPGANVLTF. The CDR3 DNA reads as TGTGCCAGCAGCCAAGAAGTCAGCCCTGGGGCCAACGTCCTGACTTTC.

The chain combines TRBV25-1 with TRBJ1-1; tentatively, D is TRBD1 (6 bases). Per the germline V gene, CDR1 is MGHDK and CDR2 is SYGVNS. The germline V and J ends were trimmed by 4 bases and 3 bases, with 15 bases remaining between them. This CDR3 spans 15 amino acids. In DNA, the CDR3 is TGTGCCAGCAGTGGATTTTTACAGGGAGACACTGAAGCTTTCTTT. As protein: CASSGFLQGDTEAFF.